A single sample gave rise to the 25 T cell receptor beta chains below, sequenced in a study of T cells in Graves' hyperthyroidism and ophthalmopathy (dated by TCRdb to the late 2010s). Preparation of the library involved multiplex PCR. TCRdb lists the instrument as Illumina HiSeq 2000. Amplification of TCR beta CDR3 regions was carried out from RNA transcripts. The TCR CDR3 was subjected to a first round of RT-PCR using the HTBI primer set and the Qiagen OneStep RT-PCR kit. Starting from the raw public reads, TCRdb applied fastp trimming at Q25, assembled clones with MiXCR and retained in-frame beta chains. Each CDR3 protein gets just one entry, which takes the most common genes and DNA from the rows behind it. The sample table lists approximately 620,000 distinct CDR3 sequences, approximately 15% of them with a count of one. In total, the top ten clones hold about 5.8% of the sample. The sequencing input was blood. Source of these receptors: a young woman with Graves' hyperthyroidism that later progressed to Graves' ophthalmopathy.

This clonotype was seen at least ten times. The CDR3 DNA reads as TGTGCCAGCAGTCTGAGATCGGACATCCTCTATGGCTACACCTTC. Its translation is CASSLRSDILYGYTF. The chain uses TRBV12-3 or TRBV12-4 and TRBJ1-2; the D gene is possibly TRBD1 (5 bases). With 5 bases removed from V and 4 bases from J, the gap between germline ends came to 17 bases. CDR3 length: 15 residues.

This clonotype was detected ten times or more. The chain carries TRBV15 and TRBJ1-4; D may be TRBD1 (5 bases). Germline assignment: CDR1 LNHNV and CDR2 YYDKDF (reference sequence). This CDR3 has 18 residues. V was trimmed by 0 bases and J by 0 bases, leaving 14 bases between them. The CDR3 region has the DNA TGTGCCACCAGCAGAGATAAGCGTATGGGGGCAACTAATGAAAAACTGTTTTTT. It yields the protein CATSRDKRMGATNEKLFF.

The rearrangement uses TRBV29-1 and TRBJ2-7; D unresolved. The CDR3 length is 15 residues. Germline-derived CDR1 and CDR2 are SQVTM and ANQGSEA. V was shortened by 4 bases and J by 2 bases, with 18 bases between the two germline ends. The DNA of the CDR3 is TGCAGCGTTGTGCCGGGCACACGGAGCACCTACGAGCAGTACTTC. The encoded protein is CSVVPGTRSTYEQYF.

Ten or more counts support this clonotype. The chain recombines TRBV20-1 with TRBJ2-7; the match to TRBD1 covers 7 bases. With V trimmed by 7 bases and J by 1 base, 13 bases remained unmatched. Germline V gives CDR1 DFQATT, CDR2 SNEGSKA (reference sequence). CDR3 size: 15 residues. The CDR3 is CSGERDSFRSYEQYF. DNA of the CDR3: TGCAGTGGGGAGAGGGACAGCTTCAGATCCTACGAGCAGTACTTC.

This rearrangement joins TRBV28 to TRBJ2-7, with D possibly TRBD2 on 6 matching bases. Per germline, CDR1 MDHEN and CDR2 SYDVKM. Trimming left V 8 bases short and J 5 bases short, with 19 bases between. This CDR3 has 14 amino acids. CDR3 nucleotide sequence: TGTGCCAGCGGAGGGGACGCAGGAGTAGACGAGCAGTACTTC. This encodes CASGGDAGVDEQYF.

This clonotype was detected many times. The rearrangement uses TRBV13 and TRBJ2-7; D may match TRBD1 or TRBD2 (6 bases each). The ends were cut back, 8 bases at V and 0 bases at J, with 14 bases in the middle. Germline values: CDR1 PRHDT, CDR2 FYEKMQ (reference sequence). The CDR3 totals 14 residues. This CDR3 is CASLRGGSSYEQYF. The CDR3 nucleotides read TGTGCCAGCTTAAGAGGGGGGAGCTCCTACGAGCAGTACTTC.

This clonotype has a count of ten or more. The J gene is TRBJ1-2, the V gene TRBV5-1; 8 bases fit TRBD1. The J segment lost 8 bases and the V segment lost 2 bases, leaving 8 bases of the junction unmatched. The germline V gene encodes CDR1 SGHRS and CDR2 YFSETQ. The CDR3 is 14 amino acids. Here the CDR3 DNA reads TGCGCCAGCAGCTTTGGACAGGGCAACGGGGGCTACACCTTC. Protein sequence: CASSFGQGNGGYTF.

This chain links TRBV18 with TRBJ2-7; 9 nucleotides align to TRBD2. The CDR3 is 16 residues long. The V segment lost 5 bases and the J segment 0 bases; nucleotides outside the gene matches: 8. The germline gives CDR1 KGHSH, CDR2 LQKENI. Written as DNA, the CDR3 is TGTGCCAGCTCAACGCCTGCGCGGGAGGGCTCCTACGAGCAGTACTTC. Translating gives CASSTPAREGSYEQYF. The whole variable domain, remainder taken from reference TRBV18 and TRBJ2-7, is NAGVMQNPRHLVRRRGQEARLRCSPMKGHSHVYWYRQLPEEGLKFMVYLQKENIIDESGMPKERFSAEFPKEGPSILRIQQVVRGDSAAYFCASSTPAREGSYEQYFGPGTRLTVT.

This clonotype has ten or more counts. The chain couples TRBV7-9 to TRBJ2-7; tentatively, D is TRBD2 (5 bases). Germline-derived CDR1 and CDR2 are SEHNR and FQNEAQ (reference sequence). V lost 5 bases, J lost 6 bases, and 23 bases lay in between. The CDR3 covers 16 residues. CDR3 bases: TGTGCCAGCAGCGGATCTTTCGACACCTCCGAGGGCGAGCAGTACTTC. As protein: CASSGSFDTSEGEQYF. Full variable domain (missing parts from reference TRBV7-9 and TRBJ2-7): DTGVSQNPRHKITKRGQNVTFRCDPISEHNRLYWYRQTLGQGPEFLTYFQNEAQLEKSRLLSDRFSAERPKGSFSTLEIQRTEQGDSAMYLCASSGSFDTSEGEQYFGPGTRLTVT.

This clonotype was picked up many times. This chain connects TRBV7-2 to TRBJ2-7, with D maybe TRBD1 (6 bases). The CDR3 length is 16 residues. CDR1 SGHTA and CDR2 FQGNSA come from the germline V gene. V lost 5 bases to trimming and J lost 0 bases, with 17 bases between them. CDR3 in DNA: TGTGCCAGCAGCCAAAGGGCAGGGGCCTCCTCCTACGAGCAGTACTTC. The encoded protein is CASSQRAGASSYEQYF.

This chain connects TRBV20-1 to TRBJ2-7; 9 bases align to TRBD2. CDR1 DFQATT and CDR2 SNEGSKA come from the germline V gene (reference sequence). The CDR3 length is 13 residues. With V trimmed by 7 bases and J by 5 bases, 9 bases remained unmatched. CDR3 residues: CSGIPSGIHEQYF. In DNA, the CDR3 is TGCAGTGGGATTCCTAGCGGGATACACGAGCAGTACTTC.

This clonotype was seen many times. This rearrangement joins TRBV6-1 to TRBJ2-6; 7 nucleotides line up with TRBD1. V gave up 11 bases and J gave up 0 bases; unmatched junction bases: 7. The CDR3 has 15 amino acids. CDR1 and CDR2 (germline): MNHNS, SASEGT. The DNA of the CDR3 is TGTGCCGTCGGGACAGCGATCTCTGGGGCCAACGTCCTGACTTTC. Its translation is CAVGTAISGANVLTF.

In this sample, this clonotype turned up a few times. This chain joins TRBV24-1 and TRBJ2-6; D not certain. The CDR3 spans 17 residues. Germline V gene sequence: CDR1 KGHDR, CDR2 SFDVKD. V lost 3 bases and J lost 0, with 11 bases in between. The CDR3 sequence: CATSDGPGLSGANVLTF. The CDR3 nucleotides are TGTGCCACCAGTGATGGGCCTGGGCTCTCTGGGGCCAACGTCCTGACTTTC.

There are many counts of this clonotype. The chain is built from TRBV28 and TRBJ1-6; the match to TRBD1 covers 7 bases. This CDR3 contains 16 residues. The V and J ends lost 2 bases and 8 bases, in that order; junction bases with no gene match: 9. CDR1 is MDHEN, CDR2 SYDVKM, per germline. The CDR3 protein is CASSLPAGGAYSPLHF. As DNA, the CDR3 is TGTGCCAGCAGTTTACCGGCAGGGGGGGCATATTCACCCCTCCACTTT.

This clonotype was seen many times. The rearrangement links TRBV5-5 to TRBJ1-1, with D uncertain. The CDR3 loop spans 15 amino acids. CDR1 is SGHKS, CDR2 YYEKEE, per germline (reference sequence). V gave up 4 bases and J gave up 0 bases, with 13 bases separating them. The CDR3 protein is CASSIFAGVNTEAFF. CDR3 coding DNA: TGTGCCAGCAGCATCTTTGCAGGAGTGAACACTGAAGCTTTCTTT.

J is TRBJ2-5 and V is TRBV7-2; a weak D match, TRBD2 (5 bases). Germline CDR1 SGHTA, CDR2 FQGNSA. The CDR3 is made up of 13 amino acids. V was clipped by 7 bases and J by 0 bases, with 9 bases between them. The CDR3 protein is CASKAAYQETQYF. CDR3 coding DNA: TGTGCCAGCAAAGCGGCCTACCAAGAGACCCAGTACTTC.

The rearrangement links TRBV18 to TRBJ1-1; no definite D call. The V and J ends lost 6 bases and 1 base respectively, with 12 bases between them. The CDR3 runs 14 residues. CDR1 is KGHSH, CDR2 LQKENI, per germline. The CDR3 sequence: CASSLDLQNTEAFF. CDR3 bases: TGTGCCAGCTCTCTTGACCTTCAGAACACTGAAGCTTTCTTT.

This clonotype was seen repeatedly, ten times or more. The chain employs TRBV7-2 and TRBJ2-4; D is uncertain. Germline V gene sequence: CDR1 SGHTA, CDR2 FQGNSA. The CDR3 spans 17 residues. V lost 0 bases and J 3 bases, leaving 15 bases between the germline ends. CDR3 amino acids: CASSLAPLQVGKNIQYF. The CDR3 region has the DNA TGTGCCAGCAGCTTAGCGCCCTTGCAAGTGGGCAAAAACATTCAGTACTTC. The variable domain in full, with the rest retrieved from reference TRBV7-2 and TRBJ2-4, is GAGVSQSPSNKVTEKGKDVELRCDPISGHTALYWYRQSLGQGLEFLIYFQGNSAPDKSGLPSDRFSAERTGGSVSTLTIQRTQQEDSAVYLCASSLAPLQVGKNIQYFGAGTRLSVL.

This clonotype occurred many times. The chain recombines TRBV6-1 with TRBJ1-2; 7 positions match TRBD1. CDR1 MNHNS and CDR2 SASEGT come from the germline V gene. The CDR3 sequence is 16 residues long. The J segment lost 4 bases and the V segment lost 1 base, leaving 9 bases of the junction unmatched. CDR3 protein: CASSEVPTGSPYGYTF. CDR3 DNA: TGTGCCAGCAGTGAAGTCCCGACAGGGTCGCCCTATGGCTACACCTTC.

This clonotype was seen ten or more times. The junction does not match germline at one end; this may be a read error. V and J are TRBV7-8 and TRBJ1-2; possibly TRBD1 for D (5 bases). CDR1 and CDR2 from the germline V gene are SGHVS and FQNEAQ. The CDR3 has 14 residues. CDR3 nucleotide sequence: TGTGCCAGCAGCCTAGCCGGGGCAGGCTATGGCTACACCTTC. Its protein is CASSLAGAGYGYTF.

At least ten counts were recorded for this clonotype. V usage is TRBV4-1 and J usage is TRBJ2-7; 10 bases map to TRBD1. CDR3 size: 15 residues. V lost 1 base and J lost 5; bases outside the gene matches: 5. Germline CDR1 is MGHRA and CDR2 is YSYEKL. The CDR3 is CASSQVRDRGHEQYF. The DNA for the CDR3 is TGCGCCAGCAGCCAAGTGCGGGACAGGGGCCACGAGCAGTACTTC.

The rearrangement links TRBV29-1 to TRBJ2-7; 9 nucleotides align to TRBD1. From germline, CDR1 is SQVTM and CDR2 ANQGSEA. The CDR3 loop spans 13 amino acids. The V segment lost 6 bases and the J segment 2 bases; nucleotides outside the gene matches: 5. DNA for the CDR3: TGCAGCGTCCCGGGACAGGGCCCCTACGAGCAGTACTTC. Its protein product is CSVPGQGPYEQYF.

This clonotype showed up many times. The chain links TRBV7-9 to TRBJ1-4; 9 nucleotides line up with TRBD1. The junction had 7 bases not matched to a gene; V was cut back by 6 bases and J by 8 bases. This CDR3 is built from 14 residues. Germline lookup yields CDR1 SEHNR and CDR2 FQNEAQ (reference sequence). In DNA, the CDR3 is TGTGCCAGCAGTGAACAGGGGGCGAGGGAAAAACTGTTTTTT. This gives the protein CASSEQGAREKLFF.

This clonotype was counted a single time. The genes are TRBV27 and TRBJ2-1, with TRBD2 matching 9 bases. The CDR3 covers 17 residues. Germline trimming cut 7 bases from V and 9 bases from J; bases unmatched to any gene: 19. Per the germline V gene, CDR1 is MNHEY and CDR2 is SMNVEV (reference sequence). CDR3 residues: CASIGGVSPSGISEQFF. Here the CDR3 DNA reads TGTGCCAGCATCGGTGGGGTTTCGCCTAGCGGGATTAGTGAGCAGTTCTTC.

This clonotype was seen many times. This chain links TRBV6-1 with TRBJ2-1; 10 nucleotides line up with TRBD2. Looked up from germline, CDR1 is MNHNS and CDR2 is SASEGT. V shed 0 bases, J shed 3 bases, and the junction held 5 bases outside the gene matches. The CDR3 runs 17 residues. CDR3 protein: CASSEAIAGGVYNEQFF. CDR3 bases: TGTGCCAGCAGTGAAGCGATAGCGGGAGGAGTCTACAATGAGCAGTTCTTC.